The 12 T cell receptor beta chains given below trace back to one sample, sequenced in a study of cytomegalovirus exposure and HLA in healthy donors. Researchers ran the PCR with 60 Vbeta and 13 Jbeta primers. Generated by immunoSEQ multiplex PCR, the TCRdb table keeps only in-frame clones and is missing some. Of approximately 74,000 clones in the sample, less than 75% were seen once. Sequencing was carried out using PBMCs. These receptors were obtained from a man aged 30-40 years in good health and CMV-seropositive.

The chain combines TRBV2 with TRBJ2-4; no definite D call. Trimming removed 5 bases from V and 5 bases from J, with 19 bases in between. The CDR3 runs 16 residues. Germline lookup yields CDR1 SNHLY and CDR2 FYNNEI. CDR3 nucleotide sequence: TGTGCCAGCAGTAAAAAAAGTTTGTCGAGCCAAAACATTCAGTACTTC. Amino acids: CASSKKSLSSQNIQYF.

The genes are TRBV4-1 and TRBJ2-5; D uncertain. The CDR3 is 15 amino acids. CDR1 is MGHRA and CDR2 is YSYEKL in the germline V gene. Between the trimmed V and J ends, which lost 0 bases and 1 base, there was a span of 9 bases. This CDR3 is CASSQELTIQETQYF. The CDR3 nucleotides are TGCGCCAGCAGCCAAGAACTCACTATCCAAGAGACCCAGTACTTC.

In DNA, the CDR3 is TGTGCCAGCAGCGTAGGGGGGGGACACGGATACAATGAGCAGTTCTTC. Its translation: CASSVGGGHGYNEQFF. The genes are TRBV9 and TRBJ2-1; tentatively, D is TRBD2 (7 bases). Trimming left V 0 bases short and J 4 bases short, with 14 bases between. The germline V gene encodes CDR1 SGDLS and CDR2 YYNGEE. The CDR3 totals 16 residues.

CDR3 region: CASTPGQNTYEQYF. The CDR3 DNA is TGTGCCAGCACACCGGGACAGAATACCTACGAGCAGTACTTC. The V gene is TRBV28, the J gene TRBJ2-7; 7 bases line up with TRBD1. Trimming removed 7 bases from V and 2 bases from J; junction bases left unmatched: 8. From germline, CDR1 is MDHEN and CDR2 SYDVKM. This CDR3 contains 14 residues.

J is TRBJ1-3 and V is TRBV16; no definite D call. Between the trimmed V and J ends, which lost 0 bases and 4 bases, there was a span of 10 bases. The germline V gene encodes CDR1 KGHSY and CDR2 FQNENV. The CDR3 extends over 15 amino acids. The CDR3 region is CASSQSRSRGNTIYF. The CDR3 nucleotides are TGTGCCAGCAGCCAATCGAGGTCGCGGGGAAACACCATATATTTT. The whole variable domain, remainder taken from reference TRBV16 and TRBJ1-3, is GEEVAQTPKHLVRGEGQKAKLYCAPIKGHSYVFWYQQVLKNEFKFLISFQNENVFDETGMPKERFSAKCLPNSPCSLEIQATKLEDSAVYFCASSQSRSRGNTIYFGEGSWLTVV.

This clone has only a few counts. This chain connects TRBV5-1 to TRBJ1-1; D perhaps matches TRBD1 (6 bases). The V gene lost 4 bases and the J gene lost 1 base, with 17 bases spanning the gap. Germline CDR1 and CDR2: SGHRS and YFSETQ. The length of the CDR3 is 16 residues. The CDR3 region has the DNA TGCGCCAGCAGCGTTGGGGTAGGCAGGGGGAACACTGAAGCTTTCTTT. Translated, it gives CASSVGVGRGNTEAFF.

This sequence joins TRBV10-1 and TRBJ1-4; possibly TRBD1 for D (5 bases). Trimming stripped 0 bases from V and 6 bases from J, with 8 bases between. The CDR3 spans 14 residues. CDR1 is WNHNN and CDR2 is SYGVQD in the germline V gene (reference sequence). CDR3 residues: CASSESGRDEKLFF. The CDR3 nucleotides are TGCGCCAGCAGTGAGTCGGGCAGGGATGAAAAACTGTTTTTT.

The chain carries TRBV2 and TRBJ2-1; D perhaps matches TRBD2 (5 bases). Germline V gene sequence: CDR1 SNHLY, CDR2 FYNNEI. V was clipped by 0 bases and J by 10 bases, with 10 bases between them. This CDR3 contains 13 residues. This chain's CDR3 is CASSEAASGEQFF. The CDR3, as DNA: TGTGCCAGCAGTGAAGCTGCGTCGGGAGAGCAGTTCTTC.

CDR3 region: CASGVEKYEQYF. In DNA form, the CDR3 reads TGTGCCAGCGGAGTGGAGAAATACGAGCAGTACTTC. The rearrangement uses TRBV2 and TRBJ2-7; D is uncertain. Looked up from germline, CDR1 is SNHLY and CDR2 is FYNNEI. With 8 bases removed from V and 4 bases from J, the gap between germline ends came to 12 bases. The CDR3 is 12 amino acids.

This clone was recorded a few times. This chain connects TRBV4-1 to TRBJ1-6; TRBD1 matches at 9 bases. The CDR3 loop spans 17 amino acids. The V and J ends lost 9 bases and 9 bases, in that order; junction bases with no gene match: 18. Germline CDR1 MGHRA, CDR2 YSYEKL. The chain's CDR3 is CASRTGAAGKRGSPLHF. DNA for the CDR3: TGCGCCAGTAGGACAGGGGCTGCGGGCAAAAGGGGTTCACCCCTCCACTTT.

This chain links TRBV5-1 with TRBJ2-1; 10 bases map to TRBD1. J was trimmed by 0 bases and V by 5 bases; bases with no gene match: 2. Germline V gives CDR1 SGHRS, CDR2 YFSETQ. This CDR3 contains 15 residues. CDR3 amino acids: CASRGQGSSYNEQFF. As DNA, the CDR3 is TGCGCCAGCAGGGGACAGGGGAGCTCCTACAATGAGCAGTTCTTC. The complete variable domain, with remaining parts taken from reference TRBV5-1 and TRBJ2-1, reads KAGVTQTPRYLIKTRGQQVTLSCSPISGHRSVSWYQQTPGQGLQFLFEYFSETQRNKGNFPGRFSGRQFSNSRSEMNVSTLELGDSALYLCASRGQGSSYNEQFFGPGTRLTVL.

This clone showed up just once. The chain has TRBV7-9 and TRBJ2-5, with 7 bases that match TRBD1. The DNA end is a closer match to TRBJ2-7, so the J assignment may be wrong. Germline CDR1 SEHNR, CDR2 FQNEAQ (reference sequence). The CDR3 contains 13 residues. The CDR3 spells CASSDRETYEQYF. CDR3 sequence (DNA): TGTGCCAGCAGCGACAGGGAAACCTACGAGCAGTACTTC.